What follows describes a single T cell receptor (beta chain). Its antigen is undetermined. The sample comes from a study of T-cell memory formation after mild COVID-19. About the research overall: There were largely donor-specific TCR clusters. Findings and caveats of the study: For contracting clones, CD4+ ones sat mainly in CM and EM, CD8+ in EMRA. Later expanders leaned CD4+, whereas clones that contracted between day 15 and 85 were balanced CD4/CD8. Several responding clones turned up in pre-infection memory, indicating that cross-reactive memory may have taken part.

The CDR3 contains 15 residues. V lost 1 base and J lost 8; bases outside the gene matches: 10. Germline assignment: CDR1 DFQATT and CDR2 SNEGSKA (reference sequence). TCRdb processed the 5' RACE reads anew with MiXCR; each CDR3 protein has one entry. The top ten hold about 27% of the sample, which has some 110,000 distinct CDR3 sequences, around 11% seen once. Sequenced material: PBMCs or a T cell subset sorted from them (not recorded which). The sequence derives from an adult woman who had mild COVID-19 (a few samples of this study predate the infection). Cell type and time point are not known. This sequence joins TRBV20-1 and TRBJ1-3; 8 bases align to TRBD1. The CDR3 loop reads CSARVWTGNVDTIYF. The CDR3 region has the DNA TGCAGTGCTAGAGTTTGGACAGGGAATGTAGACACCATATATTTT.